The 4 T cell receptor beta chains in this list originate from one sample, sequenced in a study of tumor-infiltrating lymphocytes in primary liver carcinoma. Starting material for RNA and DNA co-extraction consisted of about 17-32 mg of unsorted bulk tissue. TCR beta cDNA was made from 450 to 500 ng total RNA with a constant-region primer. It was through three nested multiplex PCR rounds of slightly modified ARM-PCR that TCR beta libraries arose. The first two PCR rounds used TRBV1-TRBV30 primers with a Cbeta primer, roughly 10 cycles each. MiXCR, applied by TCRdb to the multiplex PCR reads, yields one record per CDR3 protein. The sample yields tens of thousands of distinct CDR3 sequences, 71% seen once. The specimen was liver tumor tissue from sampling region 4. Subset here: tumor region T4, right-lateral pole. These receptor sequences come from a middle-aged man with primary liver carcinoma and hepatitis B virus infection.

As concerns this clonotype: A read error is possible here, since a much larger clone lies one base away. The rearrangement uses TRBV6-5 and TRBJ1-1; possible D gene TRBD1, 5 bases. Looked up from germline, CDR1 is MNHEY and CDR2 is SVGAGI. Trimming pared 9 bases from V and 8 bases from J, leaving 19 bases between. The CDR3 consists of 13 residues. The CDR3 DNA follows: TGTGCCAGGAGTAGAATAGGGGAAACAGAAGCTTTCTTT. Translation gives CARSRIGETEAFF.

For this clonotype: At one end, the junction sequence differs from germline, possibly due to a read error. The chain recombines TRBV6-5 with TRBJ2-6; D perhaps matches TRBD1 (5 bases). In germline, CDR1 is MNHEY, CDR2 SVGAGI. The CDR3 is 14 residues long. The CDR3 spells CVTTRRSGANVLIF. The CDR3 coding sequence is TGTGTCACCACCCGACGCTCTGGGGCCAACGTCCTGATTTTC.

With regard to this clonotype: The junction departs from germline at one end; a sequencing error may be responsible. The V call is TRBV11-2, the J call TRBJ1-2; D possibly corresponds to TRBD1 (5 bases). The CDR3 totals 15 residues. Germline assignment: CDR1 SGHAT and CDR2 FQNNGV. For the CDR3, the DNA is TGCGCCAGCAGCTTAGGTGTGACAGCCATAGGAGGCTACACCTTC. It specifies CASSLGVTAIGGYTF.

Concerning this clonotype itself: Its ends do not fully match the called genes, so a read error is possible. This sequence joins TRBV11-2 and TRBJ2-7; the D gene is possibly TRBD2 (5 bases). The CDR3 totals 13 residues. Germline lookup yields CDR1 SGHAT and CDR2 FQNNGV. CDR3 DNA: TGTGCCAGTAGCTTAAGTGAGGTAGCGTCGCAGTACTTC. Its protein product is CASSLSEVASQYF.